This record covers a single T cell receptor beta chain. The sample originates from a study of CD8+ T cells in alopecia areata. Following RNA extraction, reverse transcription yielded cDNA that acted as the sequencing template. This table comes from immunoSEQ multiplex PCR, and its TCRdb copy is limited to in-frame clones, with some not included. The data hold some 130,000 clones, with about 47% observed a single time. Separation by sorting yielded CD4+ and CD8+ T cells from PBMCs. This TCR was recovered from a human donor with alopecia areata. The sample was CD8+ T cells sorted from blood, taken at week 0.

The CDR3 loop reads CASSLGTGAMDEQYF. The CDR3 DNA reads TGCGCCAGCAGCTTGGGGACAGGGGCGATGGACGAGCAGTACTTC. This rearrangement joins TRBV5-1 to TRBJ2-7; 9 bases align to TRBD1. With V trimmed by 0 bases and J by 5 bases, 6 bases remained unmatched. The germline V gene has CDR1 SGHRS and CDR2 YFSETQ. The CDR3 spans 15 residues.